These T cell receptor beta chains were read from a single sample in a study of vaccination and CD4 T cells after COVID-19. Via MiXCR, TCRdb re-called the PCR reads, giving one row per CDR3 protein. The sample includes roughly 23,000 distinct CDR3 sequences, 35% to 45% of them seen just once. The antigens for these receptors are not known. Sample: CD4+ T cells from blood, cultured in vitro, taken about 7 months after SARS-CoV-2 vaccination. These receptors came from a human donor who had recovered from COVID-19. Both conserved end residues are part of each CDR3. A D gene is named only where the DNA matches it firmly. Clone size appears in some rows only: once, few, many, or a class for an expanded clone.

cdr3_nt cdr3_aa j_call clone_size cdr3_length d_call v_call
TGTGCCAGCAGCCGGGCCCAGGGAGAGACCCAGTACTTC CASSRAQGETQYF TRBJ2-5 few 13 - TRBV2
TGTGCCAGCAGTTTAGTGGGTCAGGTGGTTGGCTACACCTTC CASSLVGQVVGYTF TRBJ1-2 - 14 - TRBV12-3/TRBV12-4
TGCAGTGCTAGAGATCGGGCTAGCGGGACCGGCTCCTACAATGAGCAGTTCTTC CSARDRASGTGSYNEQFF TRBJ2-1 - 18 TRBD2 TRBV20-1
TGTGCCAGCAGCTCGGGTAGGGAAGCTTTCTTT CASSSGREAFF TRBJ1-1 - 11 - TRBV12-3/TRBV12-4
TGCGCCAGCAGAAGTGGGAGGGGGAGTAGGGAAGTCGCAGCTTTCTTT CASRSGRGSREVAAFF TRBJ1-1 - 16 - TRBV4-1
TGTGCCAGCAGCCGTTCTCAGGGCCCACCCCTCCACTTT CASSRSQGPPLHF TRBJ1-6 - 13 - TRBV11-2
TGCGCCAGCAGCCAAGATATCCAGGACTGGGGACCCTATCAGCCCCAGCATTTT CASSQDIQDWGPYQPQHF TRBJ1-5 few 18 - TRBV4-1
TGTGCCAGTAGTACTTATCAGGGGAGCTATGGCTACACCTTC CASSTYQGSYGYTF TRBJ1-2 - 14 - TRBV19
TGTGCCAGCACACAATCTCCAGGGCTCTACGAGCAGTACTTC CASTQSPGLYEQYF TRBJ2-7 - 14 - TRBV7-2
TGTGCCAGCAGCTTATTGGTAGCGGGAGGGGGAGAGACCCAGTACTTC CASSLLVAGGGETQYF TRBJ2-5 - 16 TRBD2 TRBV7-2
TGTGCCAGCAGTGCCAGTCCCCACCCCGGCTACAATGAGCAGTTCTTC CASSASPHPGYNEQFF TRBJ2-1 - 16 - TRBV6-4
TGCGCCAGCAGTCAACGAACTAGCGGGAGGCGTCGTTCCTACAATGAGCAGTTCTTC CASSQRTSGRRRSYNEQFF TRBJ2-1 once 19 TRBD2 TRBV23-1
TGTGCCAGCCGGGAGTCCTATGGCTACACCTTC CASRESYGYTF TRBJ1-2 few 11 - TRBV2
TGTGCCACCCGACTAGCGCAAGATACGCAGTATTTT CATRLAQDTQYF TRBJ2-3 - 12 TRBD2 TRBV6-1
TGTGCCAGCAGCTTATCAAGGGGCAGCACCGGGGAGCTGTTTTTT CASSLSRGSTGELFF TRBJ2-2 - 15 - TRBV7-2
TGTGCCAGCAACCAGGGGACTAGCGGGATAGCAGATACGCAGTATTTT CASNQGTSGIADTQYF TRBJ2-3 - 16 TRBD2 TRBV6-1
TGTGCCAGCATTAAATCTAATTCACCCCTCCACTTT CASIKSNSPLHF TRBJ1-6 few 12 - TRBV28
TGTGCCAGCAGTGAATTAACAGCCCTGAACACTGAAGCTTTCTTT CASSELTALNTEAFF TRBJ1-1 - 15 - TRBV25-1
TGTGCCAGCAGCTTACAGGGGGCTGGTGAAAAACTGTTTTTT CASSLQGAGEKLFF TRBJ1-4 few 14 TRBD1 TRBV7-2
TGCAGTGCTAGAGGTTCGGGGGGAGAAGCTTTCTTT CSARGSGGEAFF TRBJ1-1 few 12 - TRBV20-1
TGCAGTGCTAAGGAACTAGCGGGAAGAGGGTCTTACAATGAGCAGTTCTTC CSAKELAGRGSYNEQFF TRBJ2-1 once 17 TRBD2 TRBV20-1
TGTGCCAGCAGTGGAACAGGGTTCTCCCAGCCCCAGCATTTT CASSGTGFSQPQHF TRBJ1-5 - 14 - TRBV6-1
TGTGCCAGCAGCTTGGATACGGAGTACCAAGAGACCCAGTACTTC CASSLDTEYQETQYF TRBJ2-5 - 15 - TRBV5-4
TGTGCCAGCACGCGCGACAACCAAGAGACCCAGTACTTC CASTRDNQETQYF TRBJ2-5 once 13 - TRBV11-3
TGCGCCAGCAGCTTGATGGGACAACAAGAGACCCAGTACTTC CASSLMGQQETQYF TRBJ2-5 - 14 - TRBV5-1
TGTGCCAGCAGCTTATACTCTGGACACTACGAGCAGTACTTC CASSLYSGHYEQYF TRBJ2-7 - 14 - TRBV7-3
TGTGCCAGCGCCACGGGCGGGGCGAGCTCCTACAATGAGCAGTTCTTC CASATGGASSYNEQFF TRBJ2-1 - 16 - TRBV7-2
TGTGCCAGCGCGACTAGCGGGAGGGTTCGTGAGCAGTTCTTC CASATSGRVREQFF TRBJ2-1 few 14 TRBD2 TRBV7-3
TGTGCCAGCAGCTTAGGACGGCTTAGGCCGGATACGCAGTATTTT CASSLGRLRPDTQYF TRBJ2-3 - 15 - TRBV7-8
TGTGCCACCAGCGGAAGACTAGCGGGGGGCCCCGGTGTCACCGGGGAGCTGTTTTTT CATSGRLAGGPGVTGELFF TRBJ2-2 - 19 TRBD2 TRBV15
TGTGCCAGCAGCCAGGGACAGGGGTTAAATGAGCAGTTCTTC CASSQGQGLNEQFF TRBJ2-1 - 14 TRBD1 TRBV7-9
TGTGCCAGCAGCTTATTGAAAGAAGAGACCCAGTACTTC CASSLLKEETQYF TRBJ2-5 - 13 - TRBV7-2
TGTGCCAGCAGCTACCTGGGACAGGGAGGCACTGAAGCTTTCTTT CASSYLGQGGTEAFF TRBJ1-1 - 15 TRBD1 TRBV6-5
TGCGGTGCCCCGGGGAGGGGGGACACCATATATTTT CGAPGRGDTIYF TRBJ1-3 - 12 - TRBV20-1
TGTGCCAGTAGTTTACAGGCTCACTCTGGGGCCAACGTCCTGACTTTC CASSLQAHSGANVLTF TRBJ2-6 - 16 - TRBV19
TGCAGTGCTAGAGCCCTCCGGAGCGGGGACCTCTACGAGCAGTACTTC CSARALRSGDLYEQYF TRBJ2-7 - 16 TRBD2 TRBV20-1
TGTGCCATCAGTGAGGTCCAGGGGGAGGGCTACACCTTC CAISEVQGEGYTF TRBJ1-2 - 13 TRBD1 TRBV10-3
TGTGCCAGCTCGTGGGGGTTCAATGAGCAGTTCTTC CASSWGFNEQFF TRBJ2-1 - 12 - TRBV6-1
TGTGCCAGCAGCCAGCAGGGACAGGTACTCTACGAGCAGTACTTC CASSQQGQVLYEQYF TRBJ2-7 - 15 TRBD1 TRBV4-2